This TCR beta chain derives from a study of cytomegalovirus exposure and HLA in healthy donors. Study information: Early released data comprised about 84 million unique TCRs from HLA-typed donors.

Though nominally healthy at sampling, donors likely had unrecorded immune exposures. Study conclusions and caveats: A later analysis revealed that TCR association rates differed between HLA loci, peaking at DRB1 and bottoming out at HLA-C.

This clone was seen just once. The antigen is undetermined. The length of the CDR3 is 13 residues. CDR1 SQVTM and CDR2 ANQGSEA come from the germline V gene. Trimming took 4 bases from V and 6 from J; bases not matched to a gene: 5. PCR employed 60 Vbeta and 13 Jbeta primers. Sequencing was performed with immunoSEQ multiplex PCR; in TCRdb, only in-frame clones are kept and a portion is missing. The sample includes 150,000 or so clones, approximately 80% seen only once; the top ten take approximately 4%. This receptor was taken from a woman aged 40 to 50 in good health and CMV-seronegative. The specimen was PBMCs. This chain links TRBV29-1 with TRBJ1-4; TRBD1 matches 7 bases. Here the CDR3 reads CSVVGTDYEKLFF. CDR3 DNA: TGCAGCGTTGTCGGGACAGATTATGAAAAACTGTTTTTT.